The T cell receptor (beta chain) described here comes from a study of blood T cell repertoires in COVID-19. As for the study in general: Researchers got acute and convalescent COVID-19 samples from the United States, Italy and Spain. The cDNA or gDNA used as material had been derived from T cells, B-cell-depleted T cells, or PBMCs.

The CDR3 totals 13 residues. Germline V CDR1 and CDR2: SGHRS, YFSETQ. Trimming left V 4 bases short and J 6 bases short, with 14 bases between. Per the authors' pipeline: Using reference gene primer amplification, nucleated cell counts were estimated. Generated by immunoSEQ multiplex PCR, the TCRdb table keeps only in-frame clones and is missing some. V, J and clone size derive from that table, while D and trimming were established from the DNA sequence. Of some 350,000 clones detected, around 88% appear once; the ten largest clones hold around 3%. The V call is TRBV5-1, the J call TRBJ2-7; D might be TRBD1 (5 bases). Sample: peripheral blood. This clonotype originated in a man aged 25-45 years with active or convalescent COVID-19. The CDR3: CASSPFGRVEQYF. CDR3 sequence (DNA): TGCGCCAGCAGCCCTTTTGGCAGGGTCGAGCAGTACTTC.